Listed here are 5 T cell receptor beta chains from one sample, sequenced in a study of OX40 agonist ivuxolimab in advanced cancers. Here immunoSEQ multiplex PCR was the method, and the copy in TCRdb shows in-frame clones only, minus some. The data hold approximately 70,000 clones, with approximately 88% observed a single time. The specimen comprised CD4+ or CD8+ T cells sorted from blood, sampled in a trial of the OX40 agonist ivuxolimab. These receptors all stem from an adult with an advanced solid tumor such as melanoma, head and neck, liver or kidney cancer.

Here the CDR3 DNA reads TGTGCCAGCAGCGGACAGTATCAAGAGACCCAGTACTTC. This encodes CASSGQYQETQYF. The V and J genes are TRBV6-6 and TRBJ2-5; D perhaps matches TRBD1 (6 bases). CDR1 MNHNY and CDR2 SVGAGI come from the germline V gene (reference sequence). The CDR3 loop spans 13 amino acids. Trimming removed 6 bases at V and 2 bases at J, with 10 bases between.

The J gene is TRBJ1-5, the V gene TRBV5-1, with unresolved D. Germline loops: CDR1 SGHRS, CDR2 YFSETQ. CDR3 size: 13 residues. The V gene lost 0 bases and the J gene lost 3 bases, with 4 bases spanning the gap. The chain's CDR3 is CASSLGANQPQHF. The CDR3, as DNA: TGCGCCAGCAGCTTGGGGGCCAATCAGCCCCAGCATTTT.

This chain links TRBV19 with TRBJ2-1; TRBD1 might be the D (5 bases). Trimming cost V 1 base and J 9 bases, with 28 bases left between them. The CDR3 has 19 amino acids. Germline V CDR1 and CDR2: LNHDA, SQIVND (reference sequence). The CDR3 protein is CASSIAGPPTAGRRGEQFF. In DNA form, the CDR3 reads TGTGCCAGTAGTATAGCAGGGCCTCCGACGGCCGGGCGACGCGGTGAGCAGTTCTTC.

This clone came up once. The chain carries TRBV29-1 and TRBJ2-3, with D perhaps assigned TRBD1 or TRBD2 (6 bases each). The CDR3 covers 15 residues. The V and J ends lost 4 bases and 5 bases respectively, with 19 bases between them. Germline CDR1 SQVTM, CDR2 ANQGSEA. The chain's CDR3 is CSVGDPKGGGDTQYF. The CDR3, as DNA: TGCAGCGTTGGAGACCCCAAAGGGGGAGGAGATACGCAGTATTTT.

The V gene is TRBV10-3, the J gene TRBJ1-4; D is unclear. V was trimmed by 0 bases and J by 4 bases, leaving 9 bases between them. This CDR3 has 15 amino acids. Germline CDR1 is ENHRY and CDR2 is SYGVKD. CDR3 DNA: TGTGCCATCAGTGAGTCGCCCGGGCTTAATGAAAAACTGTTTTTT. Protein product: CAISESPGLNEKLFF.